This T cell receptor (beta chain) was identified in a study of post-analysis software for immune sequencing data. Points from the study as a whole: Patients used about 5 TRBV segments, including TRBV5-6, TRBV5-1 and TRBV20-1, more often than controls.

Concerning this clonotype: The antigen is not known.

Unique molecular identifiers featured in each of the TCR beta cDNA libraries. MiXCR, applied by TCRdb to the PCR reads, yields one record per CDR3 protein. This table holds 600,000 to 700,000 distinct CDR3 sequences, over 45% found once. The germline CDR1 and CDR2 sequences are SGHRS and YFSETQ. The CDR3 length is 13 residues. Trimming took off 2 bases at V and 11 bases at J, with 14 bases between the two ends. The chain employs TRBV5-1 and TRBJ2-4; no definite D call. The material sequenced was blood. The source is a girl aged 2 to 9 with multiple sclerosis. CDR3 residues: CASSFWAGKLQYF. In DNA form, the CDR3 reads TGCGCCAGCAGCTTTTGGGCAGGCAAGCTTCAGTACTTC.